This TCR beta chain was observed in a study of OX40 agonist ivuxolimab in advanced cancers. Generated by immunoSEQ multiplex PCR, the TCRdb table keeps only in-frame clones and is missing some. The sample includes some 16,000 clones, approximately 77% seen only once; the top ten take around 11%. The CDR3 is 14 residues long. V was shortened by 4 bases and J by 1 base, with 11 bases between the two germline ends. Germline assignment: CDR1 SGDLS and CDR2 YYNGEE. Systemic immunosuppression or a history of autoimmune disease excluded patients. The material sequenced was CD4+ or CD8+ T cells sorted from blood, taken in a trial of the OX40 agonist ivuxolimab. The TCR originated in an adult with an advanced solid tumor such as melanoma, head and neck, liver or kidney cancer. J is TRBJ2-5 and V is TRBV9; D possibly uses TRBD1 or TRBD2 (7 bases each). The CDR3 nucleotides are TGTGCCAGCAGCTCAGGGGGGGGCCAAGAGACCCAGTACTTC. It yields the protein CASSSGGGQETQYF.